This TCR beta chain was captured in a study of response to subunit inactivated influenza vaccine. This clonotype was detected ten times or more. Antigen unknown. Findings and limits, study-wide: It was the authors' suggestion that each seasonal influenza vaccination recruits few new T cells.

TCRdb itself ran the RT-PCR reads through MiXCR, one entry per CDR3 protein. The sample records roughly 790,000 distinct CDR3 sequences, about 20% being singletons. Per the germline V gene, CDR1 is SGHTA and CDR2 is FQGNSA. V was pared by 2 bases and J by 7 bases, with 14 bases between. The CDR3 sequence is 14 residues long. Material: PBMCs from blood, obtained roughly 5 days after vaccination. The TCR was taken from a man in his forties or fifties who received an inactivated influenza vaccine. The chain uses TRBV7-2 and TRBJ1-1; no reliable D call. DNA for the CDR3: TGTGCCAGCAGCTTATGGGCAGCTAGACGTGAAGCTTTCTTT. Its protein product is CASSLWAARREAFF.